Presented here are 4 T cell receptor beta chains from one specimen sequenced in a study of T-cell memory formation after mild COVID-19. TCRdb reanalysed the 5' RACE reads using MiXCR and keeps one entry per CDR3 protein. Of around 450,000 distinct CDR3 sequences in the sample, approximately 24% were seen once. The sample consisted of PBMCs or a T cell subset sorted from them (not recorded which). The receptors were gathered from an adult woman who had mild COVID-19 (a few samples of this study predate the infection). Cell type and time point are not known.

The sample holds a few counts of this clonotype. This rearrangement joins TRBV6-5 to TRBJ2-6, with D unresolved. Germline CDR1 is MNHEY and CDR2 is SVGAGI. The CDR3 runs to 17 residues. Trimming removed 2 bases from V and 1 base from J, with 12 bases in between. CDR3 residues: CASSYVGGASGANVLTF. CDR3 nucleotides: TGTGCCAGCAGTTACGTCGGTGGAGCATCTGGGGCCAACGTCCTGACTTTC.

At least ten counts were recorded for this clonotype. The genes are TRBV20-1 and TRBJ2-2, with TRBD2 identical over 9 bases. This CDR3 spans 13 amino acids. The junction had 2 bases not matched to a gene; V was cut back by 3 bases and J by 6 bases. Germline lookup yields CDR1 DFQATT and CDR2 SNEGSKA (reference sequence). Here the CDR3 reads CSASKREAGELFF. The CDR3, as DNA: TGCAGTGCTAGCAAGCGGGAGGCCGGGGAGCTGTTTTTT.

Only a few counts were recorded for this clonotype. The V gene is TRBV20-1, the J gene TRBJ1-1; D is perhaps TRBD1 (6 bases). The germline CDR1 and CDR2 sequences are DFQATT and SNEGSKA (reference sequence). Trimming pared 3 bases from V and 6 bases from J, leaving 11 bases between. The CDR3 runs 12 residues. CDR3 DNA: TGCAGTGCTAGTCACAGGGACCCTGAAGCTTTCTTT. Amino acids: CSASHRDPEAFF.

The rearrangement uses TRBV5-1 and TRBJ1-1; D unresolved. In germline, CDR1 is SGHRS, CDR2 YFSETQ. This CDR3 has 11 residues. V lost 4 bases and J lost 2, with 3 bases in between. This chain's CDR3 is CASSHNTEAFF. CDR3 DNA: TGCGCCAGCAGCCATAACACTGAAGCTTTCTTT.